One T cell receptor beta chain is described in this entry. Peripheral blood was drawn, ten milliliters per donor. This specimen comes from a study of blood T cells in healthy people across ages. Unmatched junction bases numbered 8, after V lost 3 bases and J lost 4 bases. Germline V lookup: CDR1 MGHRA, CDR2 YSYEKL. The CDR3 is 15 residues long. Sample-barcoded 5' priming and a J-beta primer mix drove a second PCR of about 6 to 12 cycles. TCRdb independently ran MiXCR on the 5' RACE reads; one entry per CDR3 protein. The sample lists 780,000 or so distinct CDR3 sequences; about 61% were seen once. The clonotype originates from a man in his forties in good health. Sequencing was done on a sample of blood. The V and J genes are TRBV4-1 and TRBJ1-2; 7 bases fit TRBD1. This chain's CDR3 is CASSHPDRVGYGYTF. Written as DNA, the CDR3 is TGCGCCAGCAGCCACCCAGACAGGGTCGGCTATGGCTACACCTTC.